This TCR beta chain was sequenced for a study of Tregs in tolerant kidney transplant recipients. Study background: Mixed chimerism was transient after nonmyeloablative marrow transplants from related graft donors.

V lost 3 bases, J lost 5 bases, and 24 bases stayed unmatched. There are 23 residues in the CDR3. In germline, CDR1 is SGHRS, CDR2 YFSETQ. Study-level results: Tolerant patients' donor-specific Tregs expanded beyond overall Tregs, suggesting antigen-driven growth. Findings come from small patient numbers and require larger validation.

Some clones are missing from TCRdb's copy, which holds only in-frame ones; the method was immunoSEQ multiplex PCR. The sample lists approximately 8,100 clones, roughly 34% occurring once. FACS sorting followed a roughly 6-day coculture of CFSE-labeled recipient PBMCs with irradiated graft donor PBMCs. Comment on this clone: Its antigen is undetermined.

This TCR came from a human patient who received a combined kidney and bone marrow transplant. The chain recombines TRBV5-1 with TRBJ2-1; 15 nucleotides line up with TRBD2. The input for sequencing was CD8+ T cells from blood cultured with allogeneic cells, taken before the transplant. CDR3 in amino acids: CASSSILTGLGLAGGPDNNEQFF. The CDR3 DNA is TGCGCCAGCAGCTCGATTTTGACAGGCCTCGGACTAGCGGGAGGGCCTGACAACAATGAGCAGTTCTTC. The whole variable domain, remainder taken from reference TRBV5-1 and TRBJ2-1, is KAGVTQTPRYLIKTRGQQVTLSCSPISGHRSVSWYQQTPGQGLQFLFEYFSETQRNKGNFPGRFSGRQFSNSRSEMNVSTLELGDSALYLCASSSILTGLGLAGGPDNNEQFFGPGTRLTVL.